This is a list of T cell receptor beta chains from one sample in a study of T cells in Graves' hyperthyroidism and ophthalmopathy. MiXCR, run by TCRdb on the multiplex PCR reads, gives a single entry per CDR3 protein. The data show approximately 610,000 distinct CDR3 sequences, roughly 14% seen once. Sequenced: blood. The receptors come from a woman between 40 and 50 years old with Graves' ophthalmopathy. The CDR3 runs from the conserved cysteine through the conserved F or W.

CDR3aa	v_gene
CAISDSSEPDTQYF	TRBV10-3
CASSDRALNTGELFF	TRBV2
CAWKSSTGELFF	TRBV30
CASSMGEQIPISPQHF	TRBV19
CASSLSSQTEAFF	TRBV27
CASTLGTGGLGAFF	TRBV28
CASSWGQGAGEQYF	TRBV28
CSADGAGELFF	TRBV29-1
CAISELGVPDTEAFF	TRBV10-3
CASRLRGGEARADTQYF	TRBV11-2